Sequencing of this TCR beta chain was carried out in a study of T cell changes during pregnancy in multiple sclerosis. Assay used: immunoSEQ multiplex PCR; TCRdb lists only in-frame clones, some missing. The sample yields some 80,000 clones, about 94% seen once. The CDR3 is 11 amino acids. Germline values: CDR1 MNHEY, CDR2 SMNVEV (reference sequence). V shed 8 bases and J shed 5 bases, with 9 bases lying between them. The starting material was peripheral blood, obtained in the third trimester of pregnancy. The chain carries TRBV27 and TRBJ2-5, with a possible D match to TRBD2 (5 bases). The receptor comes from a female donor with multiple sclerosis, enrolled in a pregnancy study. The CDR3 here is CASGGWETQYF. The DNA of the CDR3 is TGTGCCAGCGGCGGGTGGGAGACCCAGTACTTC.